What follows is one T cell receptor (beta chain) and its context. Its antigen is undetermined. Treatment reported: some 20 received Ad26.COV2.S at low or high dose, single or two shots; 5 received placebo; per-sample allocation not given. The samples date from day 63 after the first vaccine or placebo injection. Participants' vaccine, an Ad26 vector, delivered Wuhan-strain SARS-CoV-2 spike. These data come from a study of Ad26.COV2.S vaccination and SARS-CoV-2 variants. Points from the study as a whole: While placebo recipients had lower spike-specific TCR breadth, vaccine recipients had more.

The CDR3 is 16 residues long. V gave up 7 bases and J gave up 4 bases; unmatched junction bases: 10. Germline V gene data show CDR1 as MDHEN and CDR2 as SYDVKM. Sequenced by immunoSEQ multiplex PCR; TCRdb stores in-frame clones only, minus some. In the table there are around 320,000 clones, 70% to 90% of which are singletons. V is TRBV28 and J is TRBJ2-1; TRBD2 matches at 10 bases. The starting material was peripheral blood, obtained in a trial of Ad26.COV2.S vaccine versus placebo. The source is a person between 18 and 60 years old who received the Ad26.COV2.S COVID-19 vaccine or a placebo. CDR3 amino acids: CASTLSAGGLYNEQFF. CDR3 DNA sequence: TGTGCCAGCACCCTGTCAGCGGGGGGGCTATACAATGAGCAGTTCTTC. The full variable domain, rest sourced from reference TRBV28 and TRBJ2-1, is DVKVTQSSRYLVKRTGEKVFLECVQDMDHENMFWYRQDPGLGLRLIYFSYDVKMKEKGDIPEGYSVSREKKERFSLILESASTNQTSMYLCASTLSAGGLYNEQFFGPGTRLTVL.